This T cell receptor beta chain was identified in a study of T cells after yellow fever vaccination. In its sample, this clonotype was seen many times. A single record per CDR3 protein comes from TCRdb applying MiXCR to the 5' RACE reads. The data hold 300,000 to 350,000 distinct CDR3 sequences, with around 10% observed a single time. Germline V gene lookup returns CDR1 MNHEY and CDR2 SMNVEV (reference sequence). Losses at the gene ends were 1 base for V and 0 bases for J; bases not matched to a gene: 11. The CDR3 contains 19 residues. The chain employs TRBV27 and TRBJ2-4; 8 nucleotides line up with TRBD2. Material: CD4+ T cells sorted from PBMCs, obtained 45 days after the yellow fever booster vaccination. The TCR was taken from a man in his late teens or twenties who received the YFV17D yellow fever vaccine. This chain's CDR3 is CASSLFGRAGAGAKNIQYF. DNA for the CDR3: TGTGCCAGCAGTTTATTCGGGCGAGCGGGGGCCGGAGCCAAAAACATTCAGTACTTC.